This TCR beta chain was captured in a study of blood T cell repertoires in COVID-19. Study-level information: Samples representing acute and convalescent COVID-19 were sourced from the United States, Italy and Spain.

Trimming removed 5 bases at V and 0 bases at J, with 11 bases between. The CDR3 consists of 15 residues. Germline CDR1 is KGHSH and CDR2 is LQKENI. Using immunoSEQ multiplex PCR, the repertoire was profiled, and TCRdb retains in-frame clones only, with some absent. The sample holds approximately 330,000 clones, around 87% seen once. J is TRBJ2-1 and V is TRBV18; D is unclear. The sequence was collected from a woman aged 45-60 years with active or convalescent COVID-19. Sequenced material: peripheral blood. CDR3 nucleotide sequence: TGTGCCAGCTCAGCCGAGGCAGTCTCCTACAATGAGCAGTTCTTC. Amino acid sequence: CASSAEAVSYNEQFF.